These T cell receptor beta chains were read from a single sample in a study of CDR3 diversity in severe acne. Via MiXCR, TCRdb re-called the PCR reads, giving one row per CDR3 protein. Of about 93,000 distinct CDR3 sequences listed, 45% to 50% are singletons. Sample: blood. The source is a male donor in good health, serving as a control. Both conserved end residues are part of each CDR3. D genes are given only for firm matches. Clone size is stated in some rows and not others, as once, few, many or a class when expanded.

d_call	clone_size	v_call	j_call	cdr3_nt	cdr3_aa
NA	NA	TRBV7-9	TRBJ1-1	TGTGCCAGCAGAGACTTAGACACATCCTCTGAAGCTTTCTTT	CASRDLDTSSEAFF
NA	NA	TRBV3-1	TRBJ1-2	TGTGCCAGCAGACACCGCCAGGCAAGGAATGGCTACACCTTC	CASRHRQARNGYTF
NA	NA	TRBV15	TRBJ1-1	TGTGCCACCAGCACCGGGACTGAAGCTTTCTTT	CATSTGTEAFF
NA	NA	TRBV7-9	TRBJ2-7	NA	CASSFYICGASMRGGSYEQYF
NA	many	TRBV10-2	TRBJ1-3	TGCGCCAGCAGTGATGGACAGAGCTCTGGAAACACCATATATTTT	CASSDGQSSGNTIYF
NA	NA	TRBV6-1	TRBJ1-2	TGTGCCAGCAGTGCCCTCACTTCTAACTATGGCTACACCTTC	CASSALTSNYGYTF
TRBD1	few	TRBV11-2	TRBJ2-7	TGTGCCAGCACGGGGACAGTTCTCGAGCAGTACTTC	CASTGTVLEQYF
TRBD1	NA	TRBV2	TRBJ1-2	TGTGCCAGCAGGGACAGGGGGTTGAACTATGGCTACACCTTC	CASRDRGLNYGYTF
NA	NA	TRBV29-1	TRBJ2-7	TGCAGCGTCGGGGACTCCCTCGGGGAGCAGTACTTC	CSVGDSLGEQYF
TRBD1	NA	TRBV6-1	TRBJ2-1	TGTGCCAGCCAACCTTACAGGGGGCAGACATCCTACAATGAGCAGTTCTTC	CASQPYRGQTSYNEQFF
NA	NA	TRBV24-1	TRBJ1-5	TGTGCCACCAGTGATGCCCGAGGGTTAGGGCCCCAGCATTTT	CATSDARGLGPQHF
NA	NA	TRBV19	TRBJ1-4	TGTGCCAGTAGGCACCGGGGGTGGGTTGAAAAACTGTTTTTT	CASRHRGWVEKLFF
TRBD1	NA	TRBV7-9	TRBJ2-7	TGTGCCAGCAAACTAAGGACAGGGAACGAGCAGTACTTC	CASKLRTGNEQYF
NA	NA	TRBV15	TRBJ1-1	TGTGCCACCAGCAGAGATCTGAGGAGGGGCGCCGGTAAGACTGGAGCTTTCTTT	CATSRDLRRGAGKTGAFF
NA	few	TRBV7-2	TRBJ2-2	TGTGCCAGCAGCTTCTCCGGGACAAGCACCGGGGAGCTGTTTTTT	CASSFSGTSTGELFF
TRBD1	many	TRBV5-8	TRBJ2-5	TGTGCCAGCAGCTTACAGGGGGAGCTTGAGACCCAGTACTTC	CASSLQGELETQYF
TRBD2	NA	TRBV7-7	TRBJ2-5	TGTGCTAGCGGGGCCGGGGAGACCCAGTACTTC	CASGAGETQYF
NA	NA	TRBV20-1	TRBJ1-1	TGCAATGCTGGCTCGGGAGGGAACACTGAAGCTTTCTTT	CNAGSGGNTEAFF
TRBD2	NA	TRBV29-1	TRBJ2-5	TGCAGCGTTGGGGAAAGGGCTAGCGGGTACCAAGAGACCCAGTACTTC	CSVGERASGYQETQYF
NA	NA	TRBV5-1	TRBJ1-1	TGCGCCAGCAGCTGGGAGGGGGCTGAAGCTTTCTTT	CASSWEGAEAFF
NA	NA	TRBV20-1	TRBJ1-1	TGCAGTTACTCGGCCAGCACCAACACTGAAGCTTTCTTT	CSYSASTNTEAFF
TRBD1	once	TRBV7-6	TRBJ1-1	TGTGCCAGCAGCTCGAGGACAGGGGGGAGCACTGAAGCTTTCTTT	CASSSRTGGSTEAFF
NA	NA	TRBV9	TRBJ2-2	TGTGCCAGCAGCGTAGTTGGCGGGATCGACACCGGGGAGCTGTTTTTT	CASSVVGGIDTGELFF
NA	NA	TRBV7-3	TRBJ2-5	TGTGCCAGCAGCTTACACTCCCAAGAGACCCAGTACTTC	CASSLHSQETQYF
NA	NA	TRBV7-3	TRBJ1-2	TGTGCCGGCAGCTTAACGGGGGGGGGAGCGGAGCGCTATGGCTACACCTTC	CAGSLTGGGAERYGYTF
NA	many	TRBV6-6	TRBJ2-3	TGTGCCAGCGGTTGGGTTTCGACAGATACGCAGTATTTT	CASGWVSTDTQYF
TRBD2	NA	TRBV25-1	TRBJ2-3	TGTGCCAGCAGGGATTGGGGGGGTGTAGATACGCAGTATTTT	CASRDWGGVDTQYF
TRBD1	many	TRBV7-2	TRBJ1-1	TGTGCCAGCAGTACAGGGGGCCCTGGGTCGCGGAACACTGAAGCTTTCTTT	CASSTGGPGSRNTEAFF
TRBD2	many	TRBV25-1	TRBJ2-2	TGTGCCAGCAGTGAAACGAGACTAGCCTATCTTACCGGGGAGCTGTTTTTT	CASSETRLAYLTGELFF
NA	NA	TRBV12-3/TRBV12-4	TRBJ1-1	TGTGCCAGCAGCCCGAGTTTTGGATTCAACACTGAAGCTTTCTTT	CASSPSFGFNTEAFF
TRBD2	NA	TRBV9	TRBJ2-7	TGTGCCAGCAGCCAGGAAGGGACTAGCGGCGAGGACGAGCAGTACTTC	CASSQEGTSGEDEQYF
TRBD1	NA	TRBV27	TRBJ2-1	TGTGCCAGCAGGGGTTCTGGGACAGGAGTCCATGAGCAGTTCTTC	CASRGSGTGVHEQFF
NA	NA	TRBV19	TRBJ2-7	TGTGCCAGTAGTATCGGGACCCAAGCCTACGAGCAGTACTTC	CASSIGTQAYEQYF
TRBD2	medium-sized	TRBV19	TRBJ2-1	TGTGCCAGTAGGCGGCCGGGACTAGACTACAATGAGCAGTTCTTC	CASRRPGLDYNEQFF
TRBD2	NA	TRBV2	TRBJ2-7	TGTGCCACCTCCGGGGGGGACGAGCAGTACTTC	CATSGGDEQYF
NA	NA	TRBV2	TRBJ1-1	TGTGCCAGGGAAAGACAGGATTTGAACACTGAAGCTTTCTTT	CARERQDLNTEAFF
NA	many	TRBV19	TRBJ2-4	TGTGCCAGTAGTCTCGGGGACTCTCTTGCCATTCAGTACTTC	CASSLGDSLAIQYF
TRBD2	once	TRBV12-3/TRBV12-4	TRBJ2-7	TGTGCCAGCAGTTTTGCGGATAGCGGGAGTATCTACGAGCAGTACTTC	CASSFADSGSIYEQYF
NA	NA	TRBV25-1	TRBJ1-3	TGTGCCAGCAATACATACGGGAAATCTGGAAACACCATATATTTT	CASNTYGKSGNTIYF
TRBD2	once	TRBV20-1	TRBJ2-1	TGCAGTGCCGAAGCGGGGGGCCTCAATGAGCAGTTCTTC	CSAEAGGLNEQFF
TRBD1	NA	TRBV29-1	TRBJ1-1	TGCAGCGGAGGACAGGGGAACACTGAAGCTTTCTTT	CSGGQGNTEAFF
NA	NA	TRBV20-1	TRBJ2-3	TGCAGTGCCAGCAGTGATAGGGGGTCTAGCACAGATACGCAGTATTTT	CSASSDRGSSTDTQYF
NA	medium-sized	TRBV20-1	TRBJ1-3	TGCAGTGCCAGACGAACCGTGTTTACCTCCGAATCTGGAAACACCATATATTTT	CSARRTVFTSESGNTIYF
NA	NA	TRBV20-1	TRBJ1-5	TGCAGTGCTAGTGATCCCAATCAGCCCCAGCATTTT	CSASDPNQPQHF
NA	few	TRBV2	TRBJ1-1	TGTGCCAGCAGTGCGGGGGGGTACACTGAAGCTTTCTTT	CASSAGGYTEAFF
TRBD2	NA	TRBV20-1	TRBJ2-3	TGCAGTGCTAGACCTAGCGGGAGATTCACAGATACGCAGTATTTT	CSARPSGRFTDTQYF
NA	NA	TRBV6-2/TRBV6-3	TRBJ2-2	TGTGCCAGCAGTTACGGACAAGAGCTGTTTTTT	CASSYGQELFF
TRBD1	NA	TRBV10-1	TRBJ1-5	TGCGCCACCTCCACGGGACAGCTTAGCAATCAGCCCCAGCATTTT	CATSTGQLSNQPQHF
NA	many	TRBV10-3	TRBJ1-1	TGTGCCATCAGTGCGATTTTCGGGAACACTGAAGCTTTCTTT	CAISAIFGNTEAFF
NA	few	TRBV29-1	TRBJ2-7	TGCAGCGCTACGGGTACGGGGGACGAGCAGTACTTC	CSATGTGDEQYF
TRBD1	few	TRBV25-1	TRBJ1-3	TGTGCCAGCAGGACAGGGGTCGCGGACACCATATATTTT	CASRTGVADTIYF
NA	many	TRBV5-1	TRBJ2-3	TGCGCCAGCAGCTTGGGTAGCGGTGGGACAGATACGCAGTATTTT	CASSLGSGGTDTQYF
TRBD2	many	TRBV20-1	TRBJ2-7	TGCAGTGCTCGACTAGCGGGAGAGTACGAGCAGTACTTC	CSARLAGEYEQYF
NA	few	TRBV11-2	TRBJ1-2	TGTGCCAGCAGCTTAGAGGGAAATATTGGCTACACCTTC	CASSLEGNIGYTF
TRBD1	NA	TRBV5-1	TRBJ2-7	TGCGCCAGCAGACAGGGGGAAAAGTACTTC	CASRQGEKYF
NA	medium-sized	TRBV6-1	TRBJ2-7	TGTGCCGCATCCAGGTACGAGCAGTACTTC	CAASRYEQYF